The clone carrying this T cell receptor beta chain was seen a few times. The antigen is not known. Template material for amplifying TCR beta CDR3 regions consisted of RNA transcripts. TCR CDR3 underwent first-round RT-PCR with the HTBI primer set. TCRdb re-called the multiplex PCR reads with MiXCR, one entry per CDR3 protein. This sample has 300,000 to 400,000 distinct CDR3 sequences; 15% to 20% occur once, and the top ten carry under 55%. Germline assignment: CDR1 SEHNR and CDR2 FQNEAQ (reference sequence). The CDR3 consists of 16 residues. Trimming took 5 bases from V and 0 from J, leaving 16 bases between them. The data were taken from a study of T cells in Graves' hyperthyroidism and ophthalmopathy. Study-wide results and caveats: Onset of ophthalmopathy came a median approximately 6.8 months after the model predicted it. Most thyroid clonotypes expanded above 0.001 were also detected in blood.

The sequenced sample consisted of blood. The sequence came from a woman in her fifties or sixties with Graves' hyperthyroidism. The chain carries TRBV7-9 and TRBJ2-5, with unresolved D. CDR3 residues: CASSPLALLYQETQYF. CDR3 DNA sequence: TGTGCCAGCAGCCCCCTGGCGCTTCTCTACCAAGAGACCCAGTACTTC.